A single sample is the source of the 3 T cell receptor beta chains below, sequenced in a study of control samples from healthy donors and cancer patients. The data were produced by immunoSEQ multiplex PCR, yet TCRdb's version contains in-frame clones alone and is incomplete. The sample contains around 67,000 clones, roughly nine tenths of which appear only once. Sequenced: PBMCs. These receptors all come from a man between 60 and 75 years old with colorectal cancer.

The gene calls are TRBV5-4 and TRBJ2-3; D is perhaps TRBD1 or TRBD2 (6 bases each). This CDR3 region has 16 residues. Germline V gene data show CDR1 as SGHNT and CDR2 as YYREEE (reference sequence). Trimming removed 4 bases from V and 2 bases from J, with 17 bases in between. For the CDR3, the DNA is TGTGCCAGCAGCCCCGGGGGCGCTTCGAACACAGATACGCAGTATTTT. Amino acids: CASSPGGASNTDTQYF.

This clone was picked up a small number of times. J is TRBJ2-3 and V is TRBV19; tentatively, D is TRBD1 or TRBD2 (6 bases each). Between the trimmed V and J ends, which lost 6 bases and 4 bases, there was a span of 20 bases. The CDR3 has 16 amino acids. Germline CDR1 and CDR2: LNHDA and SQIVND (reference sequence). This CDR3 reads CASSPGVGGGADTQYF. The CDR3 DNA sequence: TGTGCCAGTAGCCCAGGGGTAGGAGGCGGGGCAGATACGCAGTATTTT.

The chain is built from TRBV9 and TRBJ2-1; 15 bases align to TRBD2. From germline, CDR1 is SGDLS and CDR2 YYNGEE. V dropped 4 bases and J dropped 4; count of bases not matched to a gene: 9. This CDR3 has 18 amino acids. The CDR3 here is CASSPRTSGGVRYNEQFF. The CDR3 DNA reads TGTGCCAGCAGCCCCAGGACTAGCGGGGGGGTTCGTTACAATGAGCAGTTCTTC. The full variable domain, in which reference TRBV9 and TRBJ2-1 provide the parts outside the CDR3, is DSGVTQTPKHLITATGQRVTLRCSPRSGDLSVYWYQQSLDQGLQFLIQYYNGEERAKGNILERFSAQQFPDLHSELNLSSLELGDSALYFCASSPRTSGGVRYNEQFFGPGTRLTVL.